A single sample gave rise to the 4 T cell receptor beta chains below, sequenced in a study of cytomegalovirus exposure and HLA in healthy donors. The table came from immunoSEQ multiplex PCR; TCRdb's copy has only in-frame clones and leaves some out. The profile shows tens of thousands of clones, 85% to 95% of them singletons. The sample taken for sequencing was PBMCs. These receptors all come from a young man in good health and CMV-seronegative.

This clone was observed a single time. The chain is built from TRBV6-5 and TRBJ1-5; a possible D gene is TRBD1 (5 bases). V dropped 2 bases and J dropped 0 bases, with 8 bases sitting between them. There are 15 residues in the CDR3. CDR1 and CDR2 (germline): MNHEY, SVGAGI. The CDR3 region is CASSYDRYSNQPQHF. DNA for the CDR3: TGTGCCAGCAGTTACGACAGATATAGCAATCAGCCCCAGCATTTT.

The CDR3 nucleotides are TGTGCCTGGAGAGCGAACTACGAGCAGTACTTC. Its protein is CAWRANYEQYF. The genes are TRBV30 and TRBJ2-7; D is unclear. The CDR3 is 11 residues long. The germline V gene encodes CDR1 GTSNPN and CDR2 SVGIG (reference sequence). Trimming took off 3 bases at V and 3 bases at J, with 6 bases between the two ends.

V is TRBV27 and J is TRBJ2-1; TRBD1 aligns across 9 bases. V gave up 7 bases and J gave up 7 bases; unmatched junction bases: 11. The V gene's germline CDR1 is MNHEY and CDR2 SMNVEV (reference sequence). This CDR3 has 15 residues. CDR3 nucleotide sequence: TGTGCCAGCAACGCACCGGGACAGGGACTTAATGAGCAGTTCTTC. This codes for CASNAPGQGLNEQFF.

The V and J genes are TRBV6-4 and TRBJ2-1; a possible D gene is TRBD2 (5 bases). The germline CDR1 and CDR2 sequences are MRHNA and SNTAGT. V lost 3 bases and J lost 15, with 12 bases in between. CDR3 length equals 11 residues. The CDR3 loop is CASSDSRGLFF. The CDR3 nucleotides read TGTGCCAGCAGTGATTCTAGAGGGCTGTTCTTC.